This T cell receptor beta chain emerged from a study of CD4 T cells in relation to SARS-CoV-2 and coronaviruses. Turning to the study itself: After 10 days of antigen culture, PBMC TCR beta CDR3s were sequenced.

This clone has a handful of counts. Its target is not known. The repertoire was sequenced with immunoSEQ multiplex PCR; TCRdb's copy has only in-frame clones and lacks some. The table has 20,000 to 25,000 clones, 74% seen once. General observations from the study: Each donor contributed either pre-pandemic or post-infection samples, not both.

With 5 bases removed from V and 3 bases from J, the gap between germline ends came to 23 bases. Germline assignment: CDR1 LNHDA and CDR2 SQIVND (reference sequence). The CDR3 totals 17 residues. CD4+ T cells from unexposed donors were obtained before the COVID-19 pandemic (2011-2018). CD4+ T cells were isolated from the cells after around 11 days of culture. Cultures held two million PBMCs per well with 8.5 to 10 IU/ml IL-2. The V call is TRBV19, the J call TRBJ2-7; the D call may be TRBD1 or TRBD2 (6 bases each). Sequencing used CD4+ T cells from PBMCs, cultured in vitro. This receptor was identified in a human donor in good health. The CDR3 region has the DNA TGTGCCAGTAGTCCCCTGGGTAGTATGGCGGGACACTACGAGCAGTACTTC. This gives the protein CASSPLGSMAGHYEQYF.